Listed below are T cell receptor beta chains from one sample, sequenced in a study of CXCR3-negative and CXCR3-positive naive CD8 T cells. TCRdb reprocessed the 5' RACE reads and keeps a single row for each CDR3 protein, giving no DNA. The sample's table shows fewer than 60,000 distinct CDR3 sequences. Sequences were obtained from naive CXCR3- CD8+ T cells from blood. Receptors were obtained from a human donor in good health. Some clones in this sample may be carry-over from other donors' samples. The CDR3 runs from the conserved cysteine through the conserved F or W.

TRBV13	TRBJ1-4	CASSLGRGKLFF
TRBV12-3/TRBV12-4	TRBJ2-4	CASTTPSGSNIQYF
TRBV28	TRBJ2-2	CASSRLLNTGELFF
TRBV5-1	TRBJ2-1	CASSSEGSDEQFF
TRBV29-1	TRBJ2-7	CSVEVRERYEQYF
TRBV28	TRBJ2-7	CASSFPSEFEQGEDITNKYEQYF
TRBV28	TRBJ2-3	CASSFREVRTDTQYF
TRBV6-5	TRBJ2-7	CASSYAGPYEQYF
TRBV15	TRBJ2-7	CATSSSAYYEQYF
TRBV6-5	TRBJ1-2	CASSYSTRRQAYGYTF
TRBV14	TRBJ2-5	CASSYSWGQETQYF
TRBV7-8	TRBJ2-4	CASRGRQLENIQYF
TRBV7-9	TRBJ2-1	CGSGSGNEQFF
TRBV28	TRBJ1-1	CASSRDRAWTEAFF
TRBV29-1	TRBJ2-7	CSVTGQGGEQYF
TRBV3-1	TRBJ2-2	CASSQGAGGTGELFF
TRBV11-2	TRBJ2-4	CASSSTGQRGHIQYF